This T cell receptor beta chain is drawn from a study of neurological immune-mediated disorders. Germline lookup yields CDR1 SGHRS and CDR2 YFSETQ. Trimming took 2 bases from V and 8 from J, leaving 14 bases between them. The CDR3 is 14 amino acids. By sample share, this clonotype is medium-sized (0.01 to 0.1%). TCRdb passed the 5' RACE reads through MiXCR, listing each CDR3 protein once. Of about 22,000 distinct CDR3 sequences in the sample, about 10% were seen once. The rearrangement links TRBV5-1 to TRBJ1-5; D may be TRBD1 (6 bases). The receptor was derived from a woman aged 60-75 years with HTLV-1-associated myelopathy (HAM/TSP). Input material: PBMCs. CDR3 sequence: CASSLTGSGEPQHF. The DNA of the CDR3 is TGCGCCAGCAGCTTAACAGGGAGCGGGGAGCCCCAGCATTTT.